The sample holds a few counts of the clone carrying this T cell receptor (beta chain). The antigen is not known. The sample comes from a study of blood T cells in healthy people across ages. For the study at large: With template switching, about one barcoded beta molecule was captured per two T cells.

Study-level results: Per-million-T-cell TCR beta diversity fell roughly linearly with age. Higher diversity and more naive CD4+ cells were features of long-lived donors, compared to aged donors.

The CDR3 loop spans 14 amino acids. Germline assignment: CDR1 SGDLS and CDR2 YYNGEE. Trimming removed 4 bases at V and 1 base at J, with 9 bases between. A second PCR of roughly 6 to 12 cycles used a sample-barcoded 5' primer and a J-beta primer mix. Each cDNA molecule, via a template-switch adaptor with 12 random nucleotides, was tagged. MiXCR, applied by TCRdb to the 5' RACE reads, yields one record per CDR3 protein. Counted here are about 1,500,000 distinct CDR3 sequences, 28% occurring once; the ten biggest clones make up roughly 8%. This sequence joins TRBV9 and TRBJ1-5; no clear D. The receptor was derived from a woman in her twenties or thirties in good health. Sequenced input: blood. CDR3 sequence reads: CASSTVGSNQPQHF. CDR3 DNA: TGTGCCAGCAGCACCGTGGGGAGCAATCAGCCCCAGCATTTT.